The clone carrying this TCR beta chain occurred a few times. The source of the sample is a study of CD8 T cells in ankylosing spondylitis. Libraries of TCR beta came from quantitative 5'-RACE with molecular barcodes. TCRdb fed the 5' RACE reads into MiXCR, producing one record per CDR3 protein. The sample contains more than 25,000 distinct CDR3 sequences, around 14% of which appear only once. Sample: blood. The receptor's source is a male donor with ankylosing spondylitis or in good health (not recorded which).

The CDR3 here is CASSSRALYEQYV. DNA for the CDR3: TGTGCCAGCAGTTCCCGGGCCCTCTACGAGCAGTACGTC. This chain links TRBV27 with TRBJ2-7; D not certain. Germline V gene data show CDR1 as MNHEY and CDR2 as SMNVEV (reference sequence). Trimming left V 4 bases short and J 3 bases short, with 10 bases between. CDR3 length: 13 residues.